These 19 T cell receptor beta chains came from one sample sequenced in a study of T-cell reconstitution after alpha-beta-depleted transplantation in children. Unique molecular identifiers were incorporated into the prepared TCRbeta library. TCRdb used MiXCR to reprocess the PCR reads, holding one entry per CDR3 protein. The sample has approximately 800,000 distinct CDR3 sequences, approximately 15% seen once. The starting material was PBMCs, mostly from graft donor cells, obtained 360 days after TCRalphabeta/CD19-depleted stem cell transplant. The receptors shown here come from a male patient aged 5 to 17 who had a stem cell transplant for acute lymphoblastic leukemia, so the T cells may come from the graft donor.

This clonotype was recorded at least ten times. This chain connects TRBV24-1 to TRBJ2-7; no definite D call. Germline CDR1 and CDR2: KGHDR and SFDVKD. This CDR3 contains 14 residues. Trimming removed 2 bases at V and 4 bases at J, with 11 bases between. In nucleotides, the CDR3 is TGTGCCACCAGTGATTCCCGCCCCTTTTACGAGCAGTACTTC. Protein: CATSDSRPFYEQYF.

This clonotype was detected many times. The rearrangement links TRBV29-1 to TRBJ1-2; possibly TRBD1 for D (5 bases). Trimming cost V 7 bases and J 3 bases, with 15 bases left between them. The V gene's germline CDR1 is SQVTM and CDR2 ANQGSEA. This CDR3 is 13 amino acids long. CDR3: CSARRGGDYGYTF. DNA for the CDR3: TGCAGCGCCCGAAGGGGAGGGGACTATGGCTACACCTTC.

This chain joins TRBV7-6 and TRBJ2-3; no definite D call. Germline V lookup: CDR1 SGHVS, CDR2 FNYEAQ. V was cut by 1 base and J by 0 bases, with 20 bases left in between. This CDR3 contains 19 residues. The CDR3 protein is CASSLGPRGGGLSTDTQYF. CDR3 sequence (DNA): TGTGCCAGCAGCTTAGGGCCGCGAGGTGGTGGGTTGAGCACAGATACGCAGTATTTT.

The chain has TRBV27 and TRBJ2-3; 7 nucleotides agree with TRBD1. CDR3 size: 16 residues. The J segment lost 1 base and the V segment lost 5 bases, leaving 9 bases of the junction unmatched. CDR1 and CDR2 (germline): MNHEY, SMNVEV (reference sequence). CDR3 in DNA: TGTGCCAGCAGTGTTCAAGGGGGCTGGGGCACAGATACGCAGTATTTT. Amino acid sequence: CASSVQGGWGTDTQYF.

This chain links TRBV7-9 with TRBJ1-3; the match to TRBD1 covers 10 bases. The CDR3 contains 16 residues. The J segment lost 3 bases and the V segment lost 5 bases, leaving 7 bases of the junction unmatched. CDR1 SEHNR and CDR2 FQNEAQ come from the germline V gene (reference sequence). The CDR3 bases are TGTGCCAGCAGCGTATCCGGGACAGGGGTTGGAAACACCATATATTTT. Amino acids: CASSVSGTGVGNTIYF. The whole variable domain, filled in from reference TRBV7-9 and TRBJ1-3, reads DTGVSQNPRHKITKRGQNVTFRCDPISEHNRLYWYRQTLGQGPEFLTYFQNEAQLEKSRLLSDRFSAERPKGSFSTLEIQRTEQGDSAMYLCASSVSGTGVGNTIYFGEGSWLTVV.

This rearrangement joins TRBV20-1 to TRBJ1-4; a possible D gene is TRBD1 (5 bases). This CDR3 comprises 13 residues. Germline values: CDR1 DFQATT, CDR2 SNEGSKA (reference sequence). Trimming left V 6 bases short and J 2 bases short, with 10 bases between. The CDR3 nucleotides read TGCAGTGCCATTAGGGACACTAATGAAAAACTGTTTTTT. Translation gives CSAIRDTNEKLFF.

This clonotype turned up a few times. The chain combines TRBV7-2 with TRBJ1-6; D is ambiguous. The germline gives CDR1 SGHTA, CDR2 FQGNSA. CDR3 length equals 17 residues. Trimming removed 2 bases from V and 7 bases from J, with 18 bases in between. In nucleotides, the CDR3 is TGTGCCAGCAGCTTAATATTCTTTGCATATAACAATTCACCCCTCCACTTT. Protein: CASSLIFFAYNNSPLHF.

This clonotype came up a few times. This rearrangement joins TRBV12-3 or TRBV12-4 to TRBJ2-5; D might be TRBD2 (6 bases). CDR3 length: 14 amino acids. Trimming removed 5 bases from V and 5 bases from J, with 15 bases in between. CDR3 sequence: CASSPPTRRETQYF. Here the CDR3 DNA reads TGTGCCAGCAGTCCGCCGACTAGGAGGGAGACCCAGTACTTC.

To note about this clonotype: The CDR3 does not close with the conserved phenylalanine or tryptophan, likely indicating a read error. The chain couples TRBV15 to TRBJ1-1; D possibly corresponds to TRBD1 (5 bases). The germline CDR1 and CDR2 sequences are LNHNV and YYDKDF (reference sequence). V lost 10 bases, J lost 1 base, and 13 bases lay in between. The CDR3 sequence is 13 residues long. This chain's CDR3 is CAIAGLPNTEAFS. CDR3 DNA sequence: TGTGCCATCGCGGGACTCCCGAACACTGAAGCTTTCTCT.

This clonotype has just a few counts. The chain carries TRBV28 and TRBJ1-1; weak D call: TRBD1 (6 bases). The germline CDR1 and CDR2 sequences are MDHEN and SYDVKM. The ends were cut back, 2 bases at V and 10 bases at J, with 17 bases in the middle. This CDR3 region has 14 residues. The CDR3 region has the DNA TGTGCCAGCAGTTTAAACGGGGGCGAAAGTTTAGCTTTCTTT. It yields the protein CASSLNGGESLAFF.

This clonotype has a handful of counts. The rearrangement uses TRBV27 and TRBJ2-1, with 12 bases fitting TRBD2. The junction had 9 bases not matched to a gene; V was cut back by 8 bases and J by 4 bases. CDR1 MNHEY and CDR2 SMNVEV come from the germline V gene (reference sequence). The CDR3 extends over 16 amino acids. The CDR3 loop is CASSLTSGGFYNEQFF. As DNA, the CDR3 is TGTGCCAGCTCCTTGACTAGCGGGGGATTTTACAATGAGCAGTTCTTC.

This clonotype was observed a handful of times. The chain combines TRBV6-5 with TRBJ1-5; D gene ambiguous. Between the trimmed V and J ends, which lost 6 bases and 1 base, there was a span of 22 bases. CDR3 length equals 18 residues. Germline CDR1 is MNHEY and CDR2 is SVGAGI. The CDR3 is CASSRLHPVGTSNQPQHF. In DNA form, the CDR3 reads TGTGCCAGCAGCCGTCTCCACCCCGTGGGAACCAGCAATCAGCCCCAGCATTTT.

J is TRBJ2-3 and V is TRBV20-1, with D uncertain. V lost 1 base, J lost 9 bases, and 17 bases lay in between. CDR1 is DFQATT and CDR2 is SNEGSKA in the germline V gene (reference sequence). This CDR3 has 14 residues. The DNA for the CDR3 is TGCAGTGCTAGAGCGGCCTATGATTACATGACGCAGTATTTT. It is translated as CSARAAYDYMTQYF.

The gene calls are TRBV25-1 and TRBJ2-1, with D perhaps matching TRBD1 (5 bases). Germline CDR1 is MGHDK and CDR2 is SYGVNS. The CDR3 covers 12 residues. Trimming cost V 8 bases and J 9 bases, with 14 bases left between them. This CDR3 reads CASDPGSGEQFF. The CDR3 region has the DNA TGTGCCAGCGACCCAGGGTCTGGTGAGCAGTTCTTC.

This clonotype has more than one count but fewer than ten. This chain links TRBV12-3 or TRBV12-4 with TRBJ2-7; unclear D gene. V dropped 3 bases and J dropped 2 bases, with 11 bases sitting between them. CDR3 length equals 14 residues. The CDR3 DNA follows: TGTGCCAGCAGTTTTTCAGGTTCTCCCTACGAGCAGTACTTC. Translation gives CASSFSGSPYEQYF.

This clonotype was seen ten or more times. The CDR3 protein is CASSQGQGYYEQYF. As DNA, the CDR3 is TGCGCCAGCAGTCAGGGACAGGGTTACTACGAGCAGTACTTC. J is TRBJ2-7 and V is TRBV4-1; 9 bases map to TRBD1. This CDR3 comprises 14 residues. From germline, CDR1 is MGHRA and CDR2 YSYEKL. J was trimmed by 3 bases and V by 6 bases; bases with no gene match: 6.

The V and J genes are TRBV14 and TRBJ2-7; 9 bases match TRBD2. Germline-derived CDR1 and CDR2 are SGHDN and FVKESK. Unmatched junction bases numbered 8, after V lost 0 bases and J lost 5 bases. The CDR3 has 16 residues. The CDR3: CASSQDRLAGSNEQYF. For the CDR3, the DNA is TGTGCCAGCAGCCAAGATCGGCTAGCGGGGAGCAACGAGCAGTACTTC. The full variable domain, its missing parts supplied by reference TRBV14 and TRBJ2-7, is EAGVTQFPSHSVIEKGQTVTLRCDPISGHDNLYWYRRVMGKEIKFLLHFVKESKQDESGMPNNRFLAERTGGTYSTLKVQPAELEDSGVYFCASSQDRLAGSNEQYFGPGTRLTVT.

This chain connects TRBV27 to TRBJ2-1, with 12 bases matching TRBD2. With 2 bases clipped from V and 3 bases from J, the junction kept 5 bases outside the gene matches. Germline V gene data show CDR1 as MNHEY and CDR2 as SMNVEV (reference sequence). This CDR3 contains 17 residues. CDR3 in amino acids: CASSLMAGLAGYNEQFF. Written as DNA, the CDR3 is TGTGCCAGCAGTTTAATGGCGGGACTAGCGGGCTACAATGAGCAGTTCTTC.

V is TRBV20-1 and J is TRBJ1-1, with D unresolved. The CDR3 loop spans 14 amino acids. The germline V and J ends were trimmed by 0 bases and 2 bases, with 10 bases remaining between them. CDR1 DFQATT and CDR2 SNEGSKA come from the germline V gene (reference sequence). CDR3 sequence (DNA): TGCAGTGCTAGAGATATAGTGGGAAACACTGAAGCTTTCTTT. Its translation: CSARDIVGNTEAFF.